These 28 T cell receptor beta chains came from one sample sequenced in a study of T cell responses to AZD1222 COVID-19 vaccine. The data were produced by immunoSEQ multiplex PCR, yet TCRdb's version contains in-frame clones alone and is incomplete. Of some 190,000 clones listed, about nine tenths are singletons. Sample: peripheral blood, taken 28 days after the second AZD1222 dose. These receptors were obtained from an adult who received the AZD1222 COVID-19 vaccine.

This clone has a handful of counts. This chain links TRBV18 with TRBJ2-5; D is ambiguous. The CDR3 is made up of 14 amino acids. The V gene lost 0 bases and the J gene lost 2 bases, with 7 bases spanning the gap. In germline, CDR1 is KGHSH, CDR2 LQKENI. The CDR3 is CASSPPTLQETQYF. Written as DNA, the CDR3 is TGTGCCAGCTCACCACCGACCCTACAAGAGACCCAGTACTTC.

The chain has TRBV7-9 and TRBJ1-1, with D hard to call. Germline values: CDR1 SEHNR, CDR2 FQNEAQ (reference sequence). This CDR3 has 15 amino acids. V was trimmed by 1 base and J by 1 base, leaving 10 bases between them. The CDR3 DNA reads as TGTGCCAGCAGCTTAGAAGCGTCGAGGAACACTGAAGCTTTCTTT. It is translated as CASSLEASRNTEAFF.

To note about this clone: The sample holds other DNA sequences that translate to the same CDR3. The J gene is TRBJ1-1, the V gene TRBV2; perhaps TRBD1 as D (5 bases). This CDR3 contains 14 residues. Germline V CDR1 and CDR2: SNHLY, FYNNEI. V lost 3 bases and J 3 bases, leaving 11 bases between the germline ends. This CDR3 is CASSDLTGYTEAFF. CDR3 DNA: TGTGCCAGCAGTGACCTTACAGGTTACACTGAAGCTTTCTTT.

The chain couples TRBV7-2 to TRBJ1-5; D not certain. V dropped 2 bases and J dropped 9 bases, with 8 bases sitting between them. The germline gives CDR1 SGHTA, CDR2 FQGNSA. CDR3 size: 12 residues. The CDR3 DNA follows: TGTGCCAGCAGCTTAAGGGTCGGGCCCCAGCATTTT. As protein: CASSLRVGPQHF.

The chain joins TRBV5-6 to TRBJ1-2; D gene unclear. Trimming pared 0 bases from V and 2 bases from J, leaving 8 bases between. In germline, CDR1 is SGHDT, CDR2 YYEEEE. CDR3 length equals 14 residues. The CDR3 DNA is TGTGCCAGCAGCTTGGAATTAGGGAACTATGGCTACACCTTC. Translated, it gives CASSLELGNYGYTF.

The gene calls are TRBV19 and TRBJ1-5; D unclear. The CDR3 has 13 amino acids. Trimming cost V 7 bases and J 0 bases, with 7 bases left between them. Germline V CDR1 and CDR2: LNHDA, SQIVND (reference sequence). The DNA for the CDR3 is TGTGCCAGTACTGGGGATAGCAATCAGCCCCAGCATTTT. Translation: CASTGDSNQPQHF.

This chain links TRBV6-9 with TRBJ1-5, with D perhaps TRBD1 (5 bases). V lost 10 bases, J lost 4 bases, and 17 bases lay in between. CDR3 length: 14 residues. Germline V gene sequence: CDR1 MNHGY, CDR2 SVAAGI. CDR3 nucleotide sequence: TGTGCCAATTCACCGGACATTGGAAATCAGCCCCAGCATTTT. It translates to CANSPDIGNQPQHF.

CDR3 in DNA: TGTGCCAGCAGCTTGGACGGGGGGCCTTCCTACGAGCAGTACTTC. The encoded protein is CASSLDGGPSYEQYF. V is TRBV5-6 and J is TRBJ2-7; D is possibly TRBD2 (7 bases). Germline CDR1 SGHDT, CDR2 YYEEEE. V lost 0 bases and J lost 1, with 11 bases in between. The CDR3 is made up of 15 amino acids. Full variable domain (outside the CDR3, taken from reference TRBV5-6 and TRBJ2-7): DAGVTQSPTHLIKTRGQQVTLRCSPKSGHDTVSWYQQALGQGPQFIFQYYEEEERQRGNFPDRFSGHQFPNYSSELNVNALLLGDSALYLCASSLDGGPSYEQYFGPGTRLTVT.

V gene TRBV29-1 combines with J gene TRBJ1-4, with 10 bases fitting TRBD1. The J segment lost 8 bases and the V segment lost 7 bases, leaving 7 bases of the junction unmatched. Germline CDR1 is SQVTM and CDR2 is ANQGSEA. This CDR3 has 13 residues. The DNA of the CDR3 is TGCAGCGCAAGGGGGACAGGGGTAGAAAAACTGTTTTTT. Amino acid sequence: CSARGTGVEKLFF.

The gene calls are TRBV19 and TRBJ2-7, with 8 positions matching TRBD1. J lost 0 bases, V lost 4 bases, and 2 bases had no gene match. In germline, CDR1 is LNHDA, CDR2 SQIVND (reference sequence). The CDR3 length is 14 residues. The CDR3 nucleotides are TGTGCCAGTAGTACAGGACAGGGCTCCTACGAGCAGTACTTC. It encodes CASSTGQGSYEQYF.

This clone was recorded only once. V is TRBV3-1 (or the pseudogene TRBV3-2) and J is TRBJ2-5, with TRBD2 matching over 7 bases. V shed 4 bases and J 2 bases; nucleotides not matched to a gene: 7. Germline CDR1 and CDR2: LGHDT and YNNKEL (reference sequence). The CDR3 runs to 15 residues. The CDR3 region has the DNA TGTGCCAGCAGCCCCCCGGCGGGAGTACAAGAGACCCAGTACTTC. This codes for CASSPPAGVQETQYF.

The rearrangement uses TRBV19 and TRBJ1-1, with a tentative D call TRBD1 (5 bases). From germline, CDR1 is LNHDA and CDR2 SQIVND (reference sequence). The CDR3 totals 14 residues. V dropped 5 bases and J dropped 1 base, with 11 bases sitting between them. The chain's CDR3 is CASSWGLSNTEAFF. CDR3 DNA sequence: TGTGCCAGTAGTTGGGGACTTTCGAACACTGAAGCTTTCTTT.

The CDR3 loop reads CASSISGASYEQYF. CDR3 DNA sequence: TGTGCCAGCAGCATTAGCGGGGCTTCCTACGAGCAGTACTTC. This chain links TRBV7-2 with TRBJ2-7; TRBD2 matches at 8 bases. The trim removed 5 bases at V and 1 base at J, leaving 4 bases unmatched. The germline V gene encodes CDR1 SGHTA and CDR2 FQGNSA. The CDR3 consists of 14 residues.

In its sample, this clone was seen once. This sequence joins TRBV28 and TRBJ2-5; 8 bases map to TRBD1. V lost 6 bases, J lost 3 bases, and 12 bases stayed unmatched. In germline, CDR1 is MDHEN, CDR2 SYDVKM. The CDR3 has 16 residues. The CDR3 nucleotides read TGTGCCAGCAGCGAAGGGTCAGGGGGCACGAAAGAGACCCAGTACTTC. Protein: CASSEGSGGTKETQYF.

V gene TRBV7-9 combines with J gene TRBJ2-2, with 8 bases matching TRBD2. J gave up 3 bases and V 5 bases, and 11 bases lay outside the gene matches. Germline V CDR1 and CDR2: SEHNR, FQNEAQ (reference sequence). This CDR3 spans 17 amino acids. The CDR3 coding sequence is TGTGCCAGCAGCCATAGGGGGATAGCGGGACACACCGGGGAGCTGTTTTTT. This encodes CASSHRGIAGHTGELFF.

This clone showed up just once. The rearrangement links TRBV28 to TRBJ1-6, with D uncertain. The V end lost 3 bases, the J end lost 11 bases, and 8 bases lay between the germline ends. The CDR3 totals 12 residues. Germline assignment: CDR1 MDHEN and CDR2 SYDVKM. The CDR3 sequence is CASSLGFTPLHF. The CDR3 bases are TGTGCCAGCAGTTTGGGTTTTACACCCCTCCACTTT.

The V and J genes are TRBV3-1 (or the pseudogene TRBV3-2) and TRBJ2-1; 8 bases line up with TRBD2. J lost 8 bases, V lost 0 bases, and 9 bases had no gene match. This CDR3 contains 16 residues. CDR1 LGHDT and CDR2 YNNKEL come from the germline V gene (reference sequence). For the CDR3, the DNA is TGTGCCAGCAGCCAAGACAGCGGGAGTAAAAAGGATGAGCAGTTCTTC. Translated: CASSQDSGSKKDEQFF.

The gene calls are TRBV30 and TRBJ2-7; 8 nucleotides line up with TRBD2. The trim removed 4 bases at V and 6 bases at J, leaving 11 bases unmatched. The germline gives CDR1 GTSNPN, CDR2 SVGIG (reference sequence). The CDR3 contains 14 residues. The CDR3, as DNA: TGTGCCTGGACGCAGGTAGCGGGGCCCCCCGAGCAGTACTTC. This sequence encodes CAWTQVAGPPEQYF.

The chain carries TRBV2 and TRBJ1-4, with D maybe TRBD1 (6 bases). Germline CDR1 is SNHLY and CDR2 is FYNNEI. Deletions cut 5 bases from V and 5 bases from J, with 15 bases between. The CDR3 runs to 15 residues. CDR3 coding DNA: TGTGCCAGCAGTCATGAGGGGGAACCGAATGAAAAACTGTTTTTT. Translation gives CASSHEGEPNEKLFF.

The chain has TRBV18 and TRBJ2-7; possible D gene TRBD2, 5 bases. V was shortened by 0 bases and J by 7 bases, with 10 bases between the two germline ends. The CDR3 totals 13 residues. Germline V gene data show CDR1 as KGHSH and CDR2 as LQKENI. CDR3 residues: CASSPPTRGEQYF. For the CDR3, the DNA is TGTGCCAGCTCACCACCGACCAGAGGGGAGCAGTACTTC.

V and J are TRBV3-1 (or the pseudogene TRBV3-2) and TRBJ2-3; D uncertain. V gave up 0 bases and J gave up 0 bases, with 7 bases separating them. Germline V gives CDR1 LGHDT, CDR2 YNNKEL (reference sequence). The CDR3 runs to 15 residues. The CDR3 DNA reads as TGTGCCAGCAGCCAAGATCCAATTAGCACAGATACGCAGTATTTT. Translation: CASSQDPISTDTQYF.

CDR3 in DNA: TGTGCCAGCAGCGAACTAGCGGGAGGCGATAATGAGCAGTTCTTC. Translated, it gives CASSELAGGDNEQFF. The chain links TRBV2 to TRBJ2-1; TRBD2 matches at 12 bases. Unmatched junction bases numbered 7, after V lost 6 bases and J lost 7 bases. The CDR3 is 15 residues long. CDR1 is SNHLY, CDR2 FYNNEI, per germline.

The CDR3 protein is CASSPGQAAGAYEQYF. The CDR3 DNA reads as TGTGCCAGCTCACCGGGACAGGCGGCAGGGGCCTACGAGCAGTACTTC. This chain uses TRBV18 with TRBJ2-7; TRBD1 agrees at 8 bases. V lost 3 bases to trimming and J lost 2 bases; unmatched junction nucleotides: 9. The CDR3 has 16 amino acids. Germline-derived CDR1 and CDR2 are KGHSH and LQKENI.

The count of this clone is one. V usage is TRBV30 and J usage is TRBJ2-5; D gene unclear. Germline assignment: CDR1 GTSNPN and CDR2 SVGIG (reference sequence). This CDR3 contains 11 residues. Trimming cost V 2 bases and J 6 bases, with 7 bases left between them. CDR3 sequence: CAWSLVQTQYF. CDR3 nucleotide sequence: TGTGCCTGGAGTCTTGTACAGACCCAGTACTTC.

Worth noting for this clone: The junction departs from the called germline gene at one end, perhaps through a read error. The chain combines TRBV10-3 with TRBJ2-6; D gene unclear. The CDR3 runs to 19 residues. Germline V gene data show CDR1 as ENHRY and CDR2 as SYGVKD. Here the CDR3 reads CTISGPTPTLVSGANVLTF. The CDR3 bases are TGTACCATCAGTGGCCCGACACCTACTCTGGTCTCTGGGGCCAACGTCCTGACTTTC.

The chain carries TRBV10-2 and TRBJ2-5, with D maybe TRBD2 (6 bases). The germline V gene has CDR1 WSHSY and CDR2 SAAADI. V gave up 3 bases and J gave up 9 bases, with 14 bases separating them. This CDR3 is built from 13 residues. CDR3 DNA sequence: TGCGCCAGCAGTGAAGGAGGGAAGAAGGCCCAGTACTTC. Protein: CASSEGGKKAQYF.

The chain couples TRBV30 to TRBJ1-2; D unclear. The CDR3 spans 14 residues. The V gene lost 4 bases and the J gene lost 0 bases, with 12 bases spanning the gap. Germline V gene lookup returns CDR1 GTSNPN and CDR2 SVGIG (reference sequence). The CDR3 DNA is TGTGCCTGGAACCCGGTAAATACTAACTATGGCTACACCTTC. This codes for CAWNPVNTNYGYTF.

The chain carries TRBV30 and TRBJ2-7, with 7 bases that match TRBD2. CDR3 length: 16 amino acids. J was trimmed by 4 bases and V by 2 bases; bases with no gene match: 14. The germline gives CDR1 GTSNPN, CDR2 SVGIG (reference sequence). The CDR3 protein is CAWSPWVAGGGYEQYF. CDR3 nucleotides: TGTGCCTGGAGTCCATGGGTAGCGGGTGGGGGGTACGAGCAGTACTTC.